The 21 T cell receptor beta chains below all came from one sample that was sequenced in a study of response to subunit inactivated influenza vaccine. TCRdb re-analysed the RT-PCR reads in MiXCR, keeping a single row per CDR3 protein. This table has fewer than 550,000 distinct CDR3 sequences, about 25% appearing once. The material sequenced was CD4+ T cells sorted from PBMCs, taken 5 days after vaccination. The receptors were gathered from a man aged 50 to 59 who received an inactivated influenza vaccine.

The chain has TRBV7-8 and TRBJ2-5, with D possibly TRBD2 on 6 matching bases. Germline CDR1 SGHVS, CDR2 FQNEAQ. The CDR3 is 13 amino acids. V lost 5 bases and J lost 7, with 14 bases in between. The CDR3 sequence is CASSPTAGGTQYF. The CDR3 DNA is TGTGCCAGCAGCCCGACAGCGGGCGGGACCCAGTACTTC.

The J gene is TRBJ2-1, the V gene TRBV10-3; TRBD2 agrees at 11 bases. V dropped 8 bases and J dropped 7; count of bases not matched to a gene: 7. Germline assignment: CDR1 ENHRY and CDR2 SYGVKD. CDR3 length equals 14 residues. The CDR3 here is CAISTSGSWNEQFF. CDR3 nucleotides: TGTGCCATCTCAACTAGCGGGAGTTGGAATGAGCAGTTCTTC.

The J gene is TRBJ2-7, the V gene TRBV14; D ambiguous. The CDR3 extends over 13 amino acids. Germline values: CDR1 SGHDN, CDR2 FVKESK. With 1 base removed from V and 3 bases from J, the gap between germline ends came to 7 bases. CDR3 DNA: TGTGCCAGCAGCCAAGCTAACAGCTACGAGCAGTACTTC. Translated, it gives CASSQANSYEQYF.

The V and J genes are TRBV14 and TRBJ2-1; TRBD2 agrees at 7 bases. J lost 4 bases, V lost 5 bases, and 11 bases had no gene match. CDR3 length: 16 amino acids. Per the germline V gene, CDR1 is SGHDN and CDR2 is FVKESK. Here the CDR3 DNA reads TGTGCCAGCAGCTCGGGCGGGGCGGGAGCATACAATGAGCAGTTCTTC. Encoded protein: CASSSGGAGAYNEQFF. Looking up the rest from reference TRBV14 and TRBJ2-1 gives the full variable domain: EAGVTQFPSHSVIEKGQTVTLRCDPISGHDNLYWYRRVMGKEIKFLLHFVKESKQDESGMPNNRFLAERTGGTYSTLKVQPAELEDSGVYFCASSSGGAGAYNEQFFGPGTRLTVL.

The V gene is TRBV12-3 or TRBV12-4, the J gene TRBJ2-5; 12 nucleotides agree with TRBD2. This CDR3 is 14 amino acids long. After removal of 6 bases from V and 7 bases from J, the junction contained 6 bases not matched to a gene. The CDR3 DNA follows: TGTGCCAGCAGCCGGACTAGCGGGACGGGGACCCAGTACTTC. Protein sequence: CASSRTSGTGTQYF.

This clonotype was seen a handful of times. The chain joins TRBV7-2 to TRBJ2-7; D is unclear. The germline gives CDR1 SGHTA, CDR2 FQGNSA. The CDR3 contains 15 residues. The V gene lost 0 bases and the J gene lost 2 bases, with 11 bases spanning the gap. The CDR3 sequence: CASSLAAGLTYEQYF. DNA for the CDR3: TGTGCCAGCAGCTTAGCGGCAGGCCTTACCTACGAGCAGTACTTC.

In this sample, this clonotype turned up a few times. The chain couples TRBV25-1 to TRBJ2-1, with 7 positions matching TRBD2. The J segment lost 2 bases and the V segment lost 7 bases, leaving 5 bases of the junction unmatched. This CDR3 is built from 14 residues. The germline CDR1 and CDR2 sequences are MGHDK and SYGVNS. The CDR3 loop is CASNQAGPYNEQFF. The CDR3 DNA reads TGTGCCAGCAACCAAGCGGGACCCTACAATGAGCAGTTCTTC.

The chain links TRBV10-3 to TRBJ2-3, with 8 bases aligning to TRBD2. This CDR3 contains 17 residues. V shed 0 bases and J 3 bases; nucleotides not matched to a gene: 8. Germline V gene lookup returns CDR1 ENHRY and CDR2 SYGVKD. The DNA of the CDR3 is TGTGCCATCAGTGAGTCTTTCAGTTTAGCGGGGACAGATACGCAGTATTTT. Amino acids: CAISESFSLAGTDTQYF.

CDR3 loop: CASGDSLSNEQFF. CDR3 coding DNA: TGTGCTAGTGGGGACAGCCTCTCCAATGAGCAGTTCTTC. The genes are TRBV12-5 and TRBJ2-1, with TRBD1 as a possible D gene (6 bases). With 6 bases removed from V and 6 bases from J, the gap between germline ends came to 12 bases. Germline lookup yields CDR1 LGHNT and CDR2 FRNRAP. This CDR3 has 13 amino acids.

The chain is built from TRBV29-1 and TRBJ2-3, with D hard to call. Germline-derived CDR1 and CDR2 are SQVTM and ANQGSEA. V was clipped by 3 bases and J by 2 bases, with 6 bases between them. This CDR3 region has 12 residues. DNA for the CDR3: TGCAGCGTTGAGACCCTCACAGATACGCAGTATTTT. Its protein is CSVETLTDTQYF.

The chain uses TRBV29-1 and TRBJ2-1; D may correspond to TRBD1 or TRBD2 (5 bases each). This CDR3 region has 14 residues. V dropped 2 bases and J dropped 4 bases, with 12 bases sitting between them. Germline CDR1 is SQVTM and CDR2 is ANQGSEA. CDR3 loop: CSVEIGGFYNEQFF. DNA of the CDR3: TGCAGCGTTGAAATTGGGGGATTTTACAATGAGCAGTTCTTC.

DNA for the CDR3: TGTGCCAGCAGCTTGGTTGGGGATGGTGCCCTCCACTTT. Translated, it gives CASSLVGDGALHF. This rearrangement joins TRBV5-4 to TRBJ1-6; D unclear. The CDR3 contains 13 residues. Germline V CDR1 and CDR2: SGHNT, YYREEE (reference sequence). V lost 0 bases and J lost 14, with 12 bases in between. The variable domain in full, completed from reference TRBV5-4 and TRBJ1-6, reads ETGVTQSPTHLIKTRGQQVTLRCSSQSGHNTVSWYQQALGQGPQFIFQYYREEENGRGNFPPRFSGLQFPNYSSELNVNALELDDSALYLCASSLVGDGALHFGNGTRLTVT.

In its sample, this clonotype was seen a few times. The chain employs TRBV4-3 and TRBJ2-6; no definite D call. Germline CDR1 and CDR2: LGHNA and YSLEER. There are 16 residues in the CDR3. The germline V and J ends were trimmed by 3 bases and 2 bases, with 11 bases remaining between them. The CDR3 loop is CASSHDAVPGANVLTF. The CDR3 nucleotides read TGCGCCAGCAGCCACGATGCCGTGCCTGGGGCCAACGTCCTGACTTTC.

There are a few counts of this clonotype. The chain uses TRBV4-2 and TRBJ1-1, with TRBD1 as a possible D gene (6 bases). The CDR3 sequence is 14 residues long. Germline lookup yields CDR1 LGHNA and CDR2 YNFKEQ. The ends were cut back, 3 bases at V and 7 bases at J, with 15 bases in the middle. The CDR3 is CASSQEQGLGEAFF. The CDR3 bases are TGTGCCAGCAGCCAGGAACAGGGTCTCGGTGAAGCTTTCTTT.

In its sample, this clonotype was seen a few times. The gene calls are TRBV20-1 and TRBJ2-6; TRBD2 matches 14 bases. CDR3 size: 19 residues. V gave up 0 bases and J gave up 1 base; unmatched junction bases: 5. Germline V gene lookup returns CDR1 DFQATT and CDR2 SNEGSKA (reference sequence). The CDR3 DNA reads as TGCAGTGCTAGAGATCCCGGACTAGCGGGAGGATCTGGGGCCAACGTCCTGACTTTC. This gives the protein CSARDPGLAGGSGANVLTF.

The gene calls are TRBV9 and TRBJ2-1, with TRBD2 matching over 13 bases. J gave up 2 bases and V 4 bases, and 6 bases lay outside the gene matches. The CDR3 is 17 residues long. Germline CDR1 is SGDLS and CDR2 is YYNGEE. In nucleotides, the CDR3 is TGTGCCAGCAGCCTACGGACTAGCGGGAGTCCCTACAATGAGCAGTTCTTC. It yields the protein CASSLRTSGSPYNEQFF.

The V call is TRBV7-2, the J call TRBJ1-5; D is possibly TRBD1 (5 bases). V was trimmed by 1 base and J by 7 bases, leaving 8 bases between them. The CDR3 runs to 13 residues. Germline-derived CDR1 and CDR2 are SGHTA and FQGNSA. For the CDR3, the DNA is TGTGCCAGCAGCTTAGGGCCAGGGCAGCCCCAGCATTTT. It translates to CASSLGPGQPQHF.

The chain uses TRBV30 and TRBJ2-7; either TRBD1 or TRBD2 may supply D (6 bases each). Germline V gives CDR1 GTSNPN, CDR2 SVGIG (reference sequence). V lost 0 bases and J lost 6, with 12 bases in between. The CDR3 length is 13 residues. DNA for the CDR3: TGTGCCTGGAGTGTACACGGAGGGGGCGAGCAGTACTTC. Its translation: CAWSVHGGGEQYF.

This chain joins TRBV7-3 and TRBJ1-1; weak D call: TRBD1 (5 bases). The germline gives CDR1 SGHTA, CDR2 FQGTGA. V shed 5 bases and J shed 0 bases, with 10 bases lying between them. The CDR3 runs to 14 residues. CDR3 protein: CASSPGLMNTEAFF. The CDR3 DNA is TGTGCCAGCAGCCCAGGGCTGATGAACACTGAAGCTTTCTTT. Complete variable domain (other parts from reference TRBV7-3 and TRBJ1-1): GAGVSQTPSNKVTEKGKYVELRCDPISGHTALYWYRQSLGQGPEFLIYFQGTGAADDSGLPNDRFFAVRPEGSVSTLKIQRTERGDSAVYLCASSPGLMNTEAFFGQGTRLTVV.

This clonotype has more than one count but fewer than ten. This chain links TRBV20-1 with TRBJ2-3, with 16 bases that match TRBD2. Germline V CDR1 and CDR2: DFQATT, SNEGSKA (reference sequence). This CDR3 contains 16 residues. Losses at the gene ends were 3 bases for V and 2 bases for J; bases not matched to a gene: 2. The CDR3 loop reads CSARGLAGGPTDTQYF. CDR3 coding DNA: TGCAGTGCTAGGGGACTAGCGGGGGGGCCCACAGATACGCAGTATTTT.

In the case of this clonotype: One base away lies a much larger clone, so this may be a sequencing read error. The chain employs TRBV20-1 and TRBJ2-7; 7 nucleotides align to TRBD1. The CDR3 runs 13 residues. The germline CDR1 and CDR2 sequences are DFQATT and SNEGSKA (reference sequence). The V gene end was trimmed by 7 bases and the J gene end by 9 bases; junction bases not matched to a gene: 15. In DNA form, the CDR3 reads TGCAGTGAGGGGGCTCTCGTCATGGGCGTGCAGTACTTC. This translates into CSEGALVMGVQYF.